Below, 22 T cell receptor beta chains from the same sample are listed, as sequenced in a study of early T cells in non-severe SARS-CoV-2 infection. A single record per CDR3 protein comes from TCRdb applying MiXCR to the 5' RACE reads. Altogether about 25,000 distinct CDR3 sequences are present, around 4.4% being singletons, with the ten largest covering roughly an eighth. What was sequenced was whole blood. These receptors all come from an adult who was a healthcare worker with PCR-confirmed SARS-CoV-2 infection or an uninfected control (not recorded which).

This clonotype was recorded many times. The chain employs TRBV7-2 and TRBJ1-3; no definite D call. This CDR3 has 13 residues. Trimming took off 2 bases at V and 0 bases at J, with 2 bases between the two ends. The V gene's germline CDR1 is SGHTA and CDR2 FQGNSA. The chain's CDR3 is CASSLYSGNTIYF. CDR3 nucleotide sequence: TGTGCCAGCAGCTTATACTCTGGAAACACCATATATTTT.

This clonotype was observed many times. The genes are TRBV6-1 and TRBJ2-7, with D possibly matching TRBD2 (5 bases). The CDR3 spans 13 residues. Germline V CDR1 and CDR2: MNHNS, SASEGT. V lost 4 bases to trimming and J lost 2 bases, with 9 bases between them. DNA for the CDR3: TGTGCCAGCAGTGGTTTCGGGGCCTACGAGCAGTACGTC. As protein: CASSGFGAYEQYV.

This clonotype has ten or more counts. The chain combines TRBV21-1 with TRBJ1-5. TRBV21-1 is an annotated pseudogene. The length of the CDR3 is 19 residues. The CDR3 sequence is CASSKVVGSLVTSNQPQHF. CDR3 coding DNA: TGTGCCAGCAGCAAAGTTGTGGGGAGTCTCGTAACTAGCAATCAGCCCCAGCATTTT.

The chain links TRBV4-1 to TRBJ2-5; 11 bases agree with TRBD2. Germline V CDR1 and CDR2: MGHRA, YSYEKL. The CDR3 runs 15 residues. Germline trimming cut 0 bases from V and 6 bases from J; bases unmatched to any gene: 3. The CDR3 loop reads CASSQDTSGSQTQYF. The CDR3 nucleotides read TGCGCCAGCAGCCAAGATACTAGCGGGAGTCAGACCCAGTACTTC.

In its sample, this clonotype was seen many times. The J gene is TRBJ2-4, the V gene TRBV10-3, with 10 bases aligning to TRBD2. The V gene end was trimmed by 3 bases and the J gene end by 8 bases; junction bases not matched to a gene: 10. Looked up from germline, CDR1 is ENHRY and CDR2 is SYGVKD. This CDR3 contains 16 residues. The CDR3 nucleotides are TGTGCCATCAGTGAAGATGGGGGACTAGCGAGATACATTCAGTACTTC. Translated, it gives CAISEDGGLARYIQYF.

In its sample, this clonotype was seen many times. In DNA form, the CDR3 reads TGTGCCAGCAGCCCCTCCCTTTGGAAGCCCACAGATACGCAGTATTTT. Encoded protein: CASSPSLWKPTDTQYF. This rearrangement joins TRBV7-8 to TRBJ2-3; D not certain. CDR1 and CDR2 (germline): SGHVS, FQNEAQ. V lost 5 bases and J lost 2, with 17 bases in between. This CDR3 is built from 16 residues.

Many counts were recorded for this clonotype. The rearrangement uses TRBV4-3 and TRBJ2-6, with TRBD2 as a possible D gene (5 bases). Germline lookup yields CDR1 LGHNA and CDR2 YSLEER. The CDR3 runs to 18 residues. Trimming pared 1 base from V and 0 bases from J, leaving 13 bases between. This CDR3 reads CASSQVEGSSSGANVLTF. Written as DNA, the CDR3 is TGCGCCAGCAGCCAAGTTGAGGGAAGTAGCTCTGGGGCCAACGTCCTGACTTTC.

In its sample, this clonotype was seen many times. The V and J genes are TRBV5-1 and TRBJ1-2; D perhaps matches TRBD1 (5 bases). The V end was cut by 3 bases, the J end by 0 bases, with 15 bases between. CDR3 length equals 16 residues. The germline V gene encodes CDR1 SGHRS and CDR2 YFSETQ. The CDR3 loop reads CASSSTPGGANYGYTF. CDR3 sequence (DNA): TGCGCCAGCAGCTCTACCCCGGGGGGAGCTAACTATGGCTACACCTTC.

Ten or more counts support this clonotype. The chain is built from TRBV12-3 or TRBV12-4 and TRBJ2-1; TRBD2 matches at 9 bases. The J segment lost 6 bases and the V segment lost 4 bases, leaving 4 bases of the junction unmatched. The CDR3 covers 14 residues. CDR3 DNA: TGTGCCAGCAGTTCGACTAGCGGCACCAATGAGCAGTTCTTC. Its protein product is CASSSTSGTNEQFF.

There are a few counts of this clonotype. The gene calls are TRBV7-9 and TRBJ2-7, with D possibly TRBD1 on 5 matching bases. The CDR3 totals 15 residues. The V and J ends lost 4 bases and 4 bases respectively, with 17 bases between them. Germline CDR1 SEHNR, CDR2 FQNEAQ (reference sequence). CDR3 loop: CASSSQVAGRYEQYF. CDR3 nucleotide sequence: TGTGCCAGCAGCTCCCAGGTGGCAGGGCGGTACGAGCAGTACTTC.

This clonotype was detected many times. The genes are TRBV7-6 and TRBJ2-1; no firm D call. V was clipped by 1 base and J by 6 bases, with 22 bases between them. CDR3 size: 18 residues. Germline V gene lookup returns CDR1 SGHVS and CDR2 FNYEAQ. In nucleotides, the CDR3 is TGTGCCAGCAGCTTAGTCCCTCCGACTTCCGTACCGGGCAATGAGCAGTTCTTC. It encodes CASSLVPPTSVPGNEQFF.

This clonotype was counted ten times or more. CDR3 coding DNA: TGTGCCAGCAGTCGCCCCACCGGGACACGGAACGAGCAGTACTTC. This codes for CASSRPTGTRNEQYF. The chain couples TRBV6-2 or TRBV6-3 to TRBJ2-7, with a tentative D call TRBD1 (6 bases). The ends were cut back, 5 bases at V and 5 bases at J, with 19 bases in the middle. The CDR3 length is 15 residues. Per the germline V gene, CDR1 is MNHEY and CDR2 is SVGEGT.

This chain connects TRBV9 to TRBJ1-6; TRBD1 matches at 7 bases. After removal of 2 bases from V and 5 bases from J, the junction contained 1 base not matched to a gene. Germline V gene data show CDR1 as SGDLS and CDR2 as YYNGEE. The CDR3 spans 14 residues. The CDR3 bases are TGTGCCAGCAGCGTCACAGGGGATAATTCACCCCTCCACTTT. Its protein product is CASSVTGDNSPLHF.

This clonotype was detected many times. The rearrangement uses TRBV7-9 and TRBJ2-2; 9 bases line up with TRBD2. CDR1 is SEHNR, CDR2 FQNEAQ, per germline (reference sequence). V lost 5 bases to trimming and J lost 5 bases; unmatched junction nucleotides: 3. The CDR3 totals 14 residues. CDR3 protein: CASSRTSVTGELFF. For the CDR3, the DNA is TGTGCCAGCAGCCGGACTAGCGTAACCGGGGAGCTGTTTTTT.

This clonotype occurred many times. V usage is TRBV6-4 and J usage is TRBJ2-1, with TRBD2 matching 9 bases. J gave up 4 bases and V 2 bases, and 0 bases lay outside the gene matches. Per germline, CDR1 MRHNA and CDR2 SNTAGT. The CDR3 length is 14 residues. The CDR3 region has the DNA TGTGCCAGCAGTGACGCGGGAGGGTACAATGAGCAGTTCTTC. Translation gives CASSDAGGYNEQFF.

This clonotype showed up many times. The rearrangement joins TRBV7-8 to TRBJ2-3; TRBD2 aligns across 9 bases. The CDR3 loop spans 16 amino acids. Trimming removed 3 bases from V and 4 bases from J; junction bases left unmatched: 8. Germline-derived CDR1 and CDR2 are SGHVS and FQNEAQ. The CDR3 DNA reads TGTGCCAGCAGCTTCGCCGTAGCGGGAGTGCCAGATACGCAGTATTTT. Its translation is CASSFAVAGVPDTQYF.

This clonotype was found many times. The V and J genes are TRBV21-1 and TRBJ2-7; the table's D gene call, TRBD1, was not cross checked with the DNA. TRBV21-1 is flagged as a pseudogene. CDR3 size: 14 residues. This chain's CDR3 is CASSGDRGFYEQYV. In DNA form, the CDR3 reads TGTGCCAGCAGCGGGGACAGGGGGTTCTACGAGCAGTACGTC.

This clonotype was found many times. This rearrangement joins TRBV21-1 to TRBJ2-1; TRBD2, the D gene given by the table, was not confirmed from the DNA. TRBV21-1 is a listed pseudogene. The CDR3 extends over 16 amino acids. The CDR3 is CASKGTSPSSYNEQFF. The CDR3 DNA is TGTGCCAGCAAAGGGACTTCGCCATCATCCTACAATGAGCAGTTCTTC.

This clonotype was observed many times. The CDR3 protein is CATSDRTSGREADTQYF. The CDR3 coding sequence is TGTGCCACCAGTGACCGGACTAGCGGGAGGGAAGCAGATACGCAGTATTTT. The V call is TRBV24-1, the J call TRBJ2-3; 15 bases agree with TRBD2. Germline V lookup: CDR1 KGHDR, CDR2 SFDVKD. The CDR3 runs 17 residues. V shed 4 bases, J shed 4 bases, and the junction held 5 bases outside the gene matches.

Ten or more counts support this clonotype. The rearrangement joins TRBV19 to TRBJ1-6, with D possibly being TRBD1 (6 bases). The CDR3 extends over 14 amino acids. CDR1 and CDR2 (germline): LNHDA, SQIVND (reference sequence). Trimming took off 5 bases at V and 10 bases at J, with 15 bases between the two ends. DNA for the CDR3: TGTGCCAGTAGTGGATACAGGGAAAGCTCACCCCTCCACTTT. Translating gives CASSGYRESSPLHF.

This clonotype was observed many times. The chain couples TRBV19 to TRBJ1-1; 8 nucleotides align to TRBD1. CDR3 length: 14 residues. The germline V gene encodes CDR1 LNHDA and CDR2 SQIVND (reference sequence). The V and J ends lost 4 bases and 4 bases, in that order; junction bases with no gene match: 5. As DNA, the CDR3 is TGTGCCAGTAGTACCGGACAGGGTGGCACTGAAGCTTTCTTT. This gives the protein CASSTGQGGTEAFF.

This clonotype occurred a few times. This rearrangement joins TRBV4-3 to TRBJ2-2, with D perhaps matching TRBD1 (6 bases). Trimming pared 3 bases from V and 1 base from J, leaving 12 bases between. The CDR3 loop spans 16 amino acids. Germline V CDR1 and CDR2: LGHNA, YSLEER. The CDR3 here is CASSQPGTRNTGELFF. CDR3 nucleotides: TGCGCCAGCAGCCAGCCCGGGACAAGGAACACCGGGGAGCTGTTTTTT.